Below, 26 T cell receptor beta chains from the same sample are listed, as sequenced in a study of CD8 T cells in ankylosing spondylitis. Findings of the study overall: A TCR beta motif made of fewer than ten highly homologous variants seemed typical of ankylosing spondylitis blood.

No antigen has been identified for these receptors. TCRdb passed the 5' RACE reads through MiXCR, listing each CDR3 protein once. Of 500,000 to 650,000 distinct CDR3 sequences in the sample, under 5.5% were seen once. Sequences were obtained from blood, either unsorted or a sorted T cell fraction (not recorded which). The receptors derive from a male donor with ankylosing spondylitis.

This clonotype was counted only a few times. This chain links TRBV7-6 with TRBJ1-3; unclear D gene. This CDR3 contains 16 residues. CDR1 and CDR2 from the germline V gene are SGHVS and FNYEAQ. The ends were cut back, 3 bases at V and 2 bases at J, with 14 bases in the middle. Here the CDR3 reads CASSLAPAITGNTIYF. DNA of the CDR3: TGTGCCAGCAGCTTGGCCCCTGCCATAACTGGAAACACCATATATTTT.

The table lists this clonotype with many counts. The chain combines TRBV5-1 with TRBJ1-2, with TRBD1 matching 10 bases. Germline lookup yields CDR1 SGHRS and CDR2 YFSETQ. Trimming cost V 4 bases and J 2 bases; bases outside gene matches: 8. This CDR3 contains 16 residues. CDR3 in amino acids: CASSISGTGVNYGYTF. The CDR3 nucleotides read TGCGCCAGCAGCATCTCCGGGACAGGGGTGAACTATGGCTACACCTTC.

Many counts were recorded for this clonotype. The V gene is TRBV6-1, the J gene TRBJ1-4, with D unresolved. Per the germline V gene, CDR1 is MNHNS and CDR2 is SASEGT. Deletions cut 6 bases from V and 2 bases from J, with 16 bases between. The CDR3 covers 16 residues. CDR3 coding DNA: TGTGCCAGCAGCCGCCGCTTCACGGGTACTAATGAAAAACTGTTTTTT. It codes for CASSRRFTGTNEKLFF.

The chain joins TRBV5-6 to TRBJ1-6; D might be TRBD1 (5 bases). The CDR3 is made up of 12 amino acids. Germline V gives CDR1 SGHDT, CDR2 YYEEEE. V was cut by 4 bases and J by 8 bases, with 7 bases left in between. The CDR3 is CASSPGHSPLHF. CDR3 nucleotides: TGTGCCAGCAGCCCGGGGCATTCACCCCTCCACTTT.

This clonotype was detected many times. This sequence joins TRBV29-1 and TRBJ2-5, with 8 bases that match TRBD1. V trimming: 5 bases; J trimming: 3 bases; junction bases outside the gene matches: 11. CDR1 is SQVTM and CDR2 is ANQGSEA in the germline V gene. This CDR3 has 15 residues. The CDR3 DNA is TGCAGCGTTTCCCCCTCTTGGACAGGGAAAGAGACCCAGTACTTC. It is translated as CSVSPSWTGKETQYF.

Ten or more counts support this clonotype. The V and J genes are TRBV14 and TRBJ2-7; 8 positions match TRBD1. J was trimmed by 5 bases and V by 4 bases; bases with no gene match: 7. This CDR3 comprises 14 residues. Germline V lookup: CDR1 SGHDN, CDR2 FVKESK. The CDR3 bases are TGTGCCAGCAGCCCTGACAGGGGATTAGACGAGCAGTACTTC. It encodes CASSPDRGLDEQYF.

This clonotype appeared many times. The chain joins TRBV20-1 to TRBJ1-5, with 7 positions matching TRBD1. Per the germline V gene, CDR1 is DFQATT and CDR2 is SNEGSKA (reference sequence). V shed 3 bases, J shed 3 bases, and the junction held 2 bases outside the gene matches. The CDR3 runs to 13 residues. The CDR3 DNA reads as TGCAGTGCTAGGAGGGGGCCCAATCAGCCCCAGCATTTT. Protein product: CSARRGPNQPQHF.

This clonotype has a handful of counts. The rearrangement joins TRBV20-1 to TRBJ2-5, with 11 bases aligning to TRBD2. The CDR3 covers 15 residues. Germline CDR1 is DFQATT and CDR2 is SNEGSKA (reference sequence). V shed 6 bases and J 4 bases; nucleotides not matched to a gene: 10. As DNA, the CDR3 is TGCAGTGCGCCCCCGCTAGCGGGGGGCGGAGAGACCCAGTACTTC. This gives the protein CSAPPLAGGGETQYF.

The V and J genes are TRBV18 and TRBJ2-7, with 8 bases aligning to TRBD2. Germline CDR1 KGHSH, CDR2 LQKENI. Trimming removed 3 bases from V and 3 bases from J; junction bases left unmatched: 7. The CDR3 has 15 amino acids. The CDR3 nucleotides read TGTGCCAGCTCACCCCCAGGCGGGGGGCGCTACGAGCAGTACTTC. This gives the protein CASSPPGGGRYEQYF.

This clonotype has at least ten counts. The rearrangement joins TRBV9 to TRBJ1-6, with D unresolved. V was shortened by 0 bases and J by 7 bases, with 14 bases between the two germline ends. The CDR3 covers 16 residues. The germline gives CDR1 SGDLS, CDR2 YYNGEE. In DNA, the CDR3 is TGTGCCAGCAGCGTAGCGGAGGGAGAGAGAAATTCACCCCTCCACTTT. Translating it yields CASSVAEGERNSPLHF. Full variable domain (missing parts from reference TRBV9 and TRBJ1-6): DSGVTQTPKHLITATGQRVTLRCSPRSGDLSVYWYQQSLDQGLQFLIQYYNGEERAKGNILERFSAQQFPDLHSELNLSSLELGDSALYFCASSVAEGERNSPLHFGNGTRLTVT.

This clonotype was seen at least ten times. The chain couples TRBV29-1 to TRBJ1-1, with 9 bases lining up with TRBD1. From germline, CDR1 is SQVTM and CDR2 ANQGSEA. The CDR3 extends over 12 amino acids. V lost 4 bases, J lost 6 bases, and 3 bases stayed unmatched. CDR3 nucleotides: TGCAGCGTTGGACAGGGGGGCCCTGAAGCTTTCTTT. It encodes CSVGQGGPEAFF.

The V call is TRBV11-2, the J call TRBJ2-3, with 10 bases lining up with TRBD2. With V trimmed by 3 bases and J by 6 bases, 9 bases remained unmatched. This CDR3 is 16 amino acids long. Germline loops: CDR1 SGHAT, CDR2 FQNNGV. CDR3 DNA sequence: TGTGCCAGCAGCTTCCCAGCGGGGGGGCCAAGGGATACGCAGTATTTT. Translating it yields CASSFPAGGPRDTQYF.

This clonotype was recorded at least ten times. The J gene is TRBJ2-3, the V gene TRBV10-3; 13 bases are a match to TRBD2. CDR3 length: 17 residues. Per germline, CDR1 ENHRY and CDR2 SYGVKD. V gave up 6 bases and J gave up 4 bases; unmatched junction bases: 10. Here the CDR3 DNA reads TGTGCCATCAGGGGGGGACTAGCGGGGACCTCACCAGATACGCAGTATTTT. It yields the protein CAIRGGLAGTSPDTQYF.

Ten or more counts support this clonotype. The chain employs TRBV6-2 or TRBV6-3 and TRBJ2-5; D is perhaps TRBD1 or TRBD2 (5 bases each). This CDR3 has 14 residues. Between the trimmed V and J ends, which lost 0 bases and 5 bases, there was a span of 10 bases. CDR1 is MNHEY and CDR2 is SVGEGT in the germline V gene. CDR3 DNA: TGTGCCAGCAGTTACTCGTCGGGGCGGGAGACCCAGTACTTC. It yields the protein CASSYSSGRETQYF.

Many counts were recorded for this clonotype. The rearrangement links TRBV5-6 to TRBJ1-1; D gene uncertain. V shed 4 bases and J shed 0 bases, with 13 bases lying between them. The length of the CDR3 is 15 residues. The germline CDR1 and CDR2 sequences are SGHDT and YYEEEE. CDR3 amino acids: CASSHSSRVNTEAFF. In DNA form, the CDR3 reads TGTGCCAGCAGCCACTCCTCGCGGGTGAACACTGAAGCTTTCTTT.

At least ten counts were recorded for this clonotype. The chain employs TRBV5-1 and TRBJ1-2; D is unclear. CDR3 size: 14 residues. The germline V gene has CDR1 SGHRS and CDR2 YFSETQ. V was shortened by 0 bases and J by 3 bases, with 9 bases between the two germline ends. This chain's CDR3 is CASSLVGADYGYTF. The CDR3 DNA sequence: TGCGCCAGCAGCTTGGTGGGAGCAGACTATGGCTACACCTTC.

This clonotype was seen ten or more times. The V gene is TRBV12-3 or TRBV12-4, the J gene TRBJ2-5; D may correspond to TRBD1 or TRBD2 (5 bases each). The CDR3 is 14 residues long. The V and J ends lost 6 bases and 2 bases respectively, with 13 bases between them. The CDR3 DNA reads as TGTGCCAGCAGGACACCGGGACCACAAGAGACCCAGTACTTC. It specifies CASRTPGPQETQYF.

This clonotype occurred many times. The V gene is TRBV7-2, the J gene TRBJ1-5; 8 bases map to TRBD1. The CDR3 is 15 amino acids. The germline CDR1 and CDR2 sequences are SGHTA and FQGNSA. V was pared by 5 bases and J by 8 bases, with 11 bases of the junction left unmatched. The CDR3 loop is CASSRTGSGGKPQHF. DNA of the CDR3: TGTGCCAGCAGCAGGACAGGGAGTGGTGGGAAGCCCCAGCATTTT.

This clonotype was observed a few times. This rearrangement joins TRBV7-2 to TRBJ2-3; D is unclear. The CDR3 is made up of 13 amino acids. From germline, CDR1 is SGHTA and CDR2 FQGNSA. Trimming took off 0 bases at V and 6 bases at J, with 7 bases between the two ends. CDR3 in DNA: TGTGCCAGCAGCTTAGCGGAGCTGGATACGCAGTATTTT. Encoded protein: CASSLAELDTQYF.

This clonotype was observed many times. J is TRBJ2-3 and V is TRBV20-1; 12 nucleotides match TRBD2. Unmatched junction bases numbered 3, after V lost 4 bases and J lost 1 base. This CDR3 is 15 amino acids long. The germline V gene has CDR1 DFQATT and CDR2 SNEGSKA (reference sequence). DNA of the CDR3: TGCAGTGCTATACGACTAGCGGGAGGCACAGATACGCAGTATTTT. This sequence encodes CSAIRLAGGTDTQYF.

As regards this clonotype: Sequence at one end of the junction differs from germline and may be a read error. The chain joins TRBV4-2 to TRBJ2-7; 7 bases agree with TRBD1. The CDR3 contains 14 residues. Germline lookup yields CDR1 LGHNA and CDR2 YNFKEQ. In DNA, the CDR3 is TGTGCCAGCAGCCCCCCCGGCGACTTCCAGGGGGTGAACTTC. Translated: CASSPPGDFQGVNF.

The table lists this clonotype with many counts. The CDR3 here is CASSWTSGLYTEAFF. The CDR3, as DNA: TGTGCCAGCAGTTGGACGAGCGGACTTTACACTGAAGCTTTCTTT. This chain connects TRBV27 to TRBJ1-1; D gene uncertain. The CDR3 spans 15 residues. V was trimmed by 4 bases and J by 3 bases, leaving 15 bases between them. The germline gives CDR1 MNHEY, CDR2 SMNVEV (reference sequence).

This clonotype was seen at least ten times. As DNA, the CDR3 is TGCGCCAGCAGCCAAGCTTTTATCGGAATGACGGATACGCAGTATTTT. Its translation is CASSQAFIGMTDTQYF. V and J are TRBV4-3 and TRBJ2-3, with unresolved D. Trimming pared 1 base from V and 6 bases from J, leaving 17 bases between. The CDR3 extends over 16 amino acids. CDR1 is LGHNA and CDR2 is YSLEER in the germline V gene.

This clonotype was seen ten or more times. V usage is TRBV5-1 and J usage is TRBJ2-5; the D gene is possibly TRBD1 (6 bases). The CDR3 spans 14 residues. V shed 2 bases and J shed 1 base, with 9 bases lying between them. CDR1 is SGHRS, CDR2 YFSETQ, per germline. CDR3 sequence (DNA): TGCGCCAGCAGCTTAGTGGACAGCCAAGAGACCCAGTACTTC. It specifies CASSLVDSQETQYF. The full variable domain, rest sourced from reference TRBV5-1 and TRBJ2-5, is KAGVTQTPRYLIKTRGQQVTLSCSPISGHRSVSWYQQTPGQGLQFLFEYFSETQRNKGNFPGRFSGRQFSNSRSEMNVSTLELGDSALYLCASSLVDSQETQYFGPGTRLLVL.

This clonotype was observed at least ten times. V is TRBV20-1 and J is TRBJ1-1; 8 bases are a match to TRBD1. The CDR3 has 15 amino acids. Germline V gene lookup returns CDR1 DFQATT and CDR2 SNEGSKA (reference sequence). J gave up 12 bases and V 2 bases, and 17 bases lay outside the gene matches. The CDR3 reads CSARSVGGQGGLPFF. CDR3 DNA: TGCAGTGCTAGATCGGTTGGAGGACAGGGAGGTCTCCCTTTCTTT.

This clonotype has at least ten counts. This chain links TRBV28 with TRBJ2-7, with 7 positions matching TRBD1. The V gene's germline CDR1 is MDHEN and CDR2 SYDVKM. Trimming cost V 6 bases and J 6 bases; bases outside gene matches: 17. The CDR3 spans 16 residues. As DNA, the CDR3 is TGTGCCAGCAGCGAGGGACAGTTGGGCATAGTCGGCGAGCAGTACTTC. This translates into CASSEGQLGIVGEQYF.